One and the same sample provided the 27 T cell receptor beta chains below, sequenced in a study of T cell responses to AZD1222 COVID-19 vaccine. The method was immunoSEQ multiplex PCR; TCRdb's version includes in-frame clones alone and lacks a portion of them. The table includes 120,000 or so clones, 75% to 90% detected once. The source material was peripheral blood, sampled on day 0 of MenACWY control vaccination. The receptors were sampled from an adult in good health.

The chain links TRBV9 to TRBJ2-6; D call uncertain. The CDR3 has 15 residues. V shed 4 bases and J shed 1 base, with 9 bases lying between them. CDR1 SGDLS and CDR2 YYNGEE come from the germline V gene. CDR3 nucleotide sequence: TGTGCCAGCAGCCCCCTAGTATCTGGGGCCAACGTCCTGACTTTC. This translates into CASSPLVSGANVLTF.

The V gene is TRBV7-6, the J gene TRBJ2-7; 15 bases are shared with TRBD2. The CDR3 is made up of 19 amino acids. After removal of 2 bases from V and 4 bases from J, the junction contained 12 bases not matched to a gene. Per the germline V gene, CDR1 is SGHVS and CDR2 is FNYEAQ. CDR3 loop: CASSLRGLAGGGLPYEQYF. Here the CDR3 DNA reads TGTGCCAGCAGCTTAAGGGGACTAGCGGGAGGTGGGTTACCTTACGAGCAGTACTTC.

V and J are TRBV4-1 and TRBJ2-1; D gene uncertain. Trimming took off 0 bases at V and 10 bases at J, with 16 bases between the two ends. Germline values: CDR1 MGHRA, CDR2 YSYEKL. The CDR3 loop spans 15 amino acids. The CDR3 spells CASSQDGFDPLEQFF. In DNA, the CDR3 is TGCGCCAGCAGCCAAGATGGATTTGACCCCCTGGAGCAGTTCTTC.

The V gene is TRBV10-3, the J gene TRBJ1-3; no clear D. This CDR3 is 14 amino acids long. Germline loops: CDR1 ENHRY, CDR2 SYGVKD. The V end was cut by 7 bases, the J end by 0 bases, with 10 bases between. The chain's CDR3 is CAIKGPSSGNTIYF. Written as DNA, the CDR3 is TGTGCCATCAAGGGCCCTAGCTCTGGAAACACCATATATTTT.

This chain uses TRBV27 with TRBJ2-7; 7 bases map to TRBD2. The ends lost 0 bases at V and 2 bases at J; junction bases unmatched: 10. The CDR3 extends over 17 amino acids. From germline, CDR1 is MNHEY and CDR2 SMNVEV (reference sequence). The CDR3, as DNA: TGTGCCAGCAGTTTATCCGCTTTAGGTGGGAGGGCCTACGAGCAGTACTTC. Translating gives CASSLSALGGRAYEQYF.

The chain carries TRBV12-3 or TRBV12-4 and TRBJ2-2, with D unresolved. The length of the CDR3 is 12 residues. Trimming took 6 bases from V and 4 from J, leaving 6 bases between them. The CDR3 region has the DNA TGTGCCAGCAGCCCGTTCACCGGGGAGCTGTTTTTT. As protein: CASSPFTGELFF.

The CDR3 DNA follows: TGTGCCACCAGCAGAGATTACGGCAGAGATACGCAGTATTTT. This codes for CATSRDYGRDTQYF. The chain is built from TRBV15 and TRBJ2-3; no firm D call. V gave up 0 bases and J gave up 5 bases, with 9 bases separating them. CDR1 LNHNV and CDR2 YYDKDF come from the germline V gene (reference sequence). CDR3 length: 14 residues.

CDR3 protein: CAWRTSGSNYEQYF. The CDR3 coding sequence is TGTGCCTGGAGGACTAGCGGGAGTAACTACGAGCAGTACTTC. The V call is TRBV30, the J call TRBJ2-7; TRBD2 aligns across 12 bases. In germline, CDR1 is GTSNPN, CDR2 SVGIG (reference sequence). The CDR3 covers 14 residues. The trim removed 3 bases at V and 3 bases at J, leaving 3 bases unmatched.

The chain couples TRBV12-3 or TRBV12-4 to TRBJ2-7; 10 bases line up with TRBD1. This CDR3 has 13 residues. Trimming removed 5 bases from V and 5 bases from J; junction bases left unmatched: 3. CDR3 nucleotides: TGTGCCAGCAGTCTGGGACAGGGGAACGAGCAGTACTTC. Its protein is CASSLGQGNEQYF.

The chain is built from TRBV5-4 and TRBJ1-2; TRBD1 aligns across 7 bases. This CDR3 is built from 13 residues. The V gene end was trimmed by 5 bases and the J gene end by 5 bases; junction bases not matched to a gene: 6. Germline V CDR1 and CDR2: SGHNT, YYREEE (reference sequence). The CDR3 loop is CASSFTGVYGYTF. The CDR3 coding sequence is TGTGCCAGCAGTTTTACAGGGGTGTATGGCTACACCTTC.

CDR3 in amino acids: CSAFAWEGSSYEQYF. The DNA for the CDR3 is TGCAGCGCCTTTGCCTGGGAGGGGAGCTCCTACGAGCAGTACTTC. The chain employs TRBV29-1 and TRBJ2-7; TRBD2 aligns across 7 bases. CDR3 size: 15 residues. Per the germline V gene, CDR1 is SQVTM and CDR2 is ANQGSEA. With V trimmed by 7 bases and J by 0 bases, 12 bases remained unmatched.

This clone was observed once. This rearrangement joins TRBV5-4 to TRBJ2-4; weak D call: TRBD1 (8 bases). The V gene lost 4 bases and the J gene lost 3 bases, with 17 bases spanning the gap. Germline V lookup: CDR1 SGHNT, CDR2 YYREEE (reference sequence). This CDR3 contains 16 residues. CDR3 nucleotide sequence: TGTGCCAGCAGCGGGAACAGGGGGGGTGACAAAAACATTCAGTACTTC. Translation gives CASSGNRGGDKNIQYF.

V is TRBV11-3 and J is TRBJ2-2; 8 bases align to TRBD2. The V gene end was trimmed by 5 bases and the J gene end by 6 bases; junction bases not matched to a gene: 11. Germline CDR1 reads SGHNT; CDR2 reads YENEEA. The CDR3 consists of 16 residues. CDR3 nucleotides: TGTGCCAGCAGCGCAGGGACTAGAAATCTCGCCGGGGAGCTGTTTTTT. As protein: CASSAGTRNLAGELFF. Variable domain in full (rest from reference TRBV11-3 and TRBJ2-2): EAGVVQSPRYKIIEKKQPVAFWCNPISGHNTLYWYLQNLGQGPELLIRYENEEAVDDSQLPKDRFSAERLKGVDSTLKIQPAELGDSAVYLCASSAGTRNLAGELFFGEGSRLTVL.

The sample holds one count of this clone. The genes are TRBV12-3 or TRBV12-4 and TRBJ2-1; TRBD2 is a possible D gene (6 bases). This CDR3 comprises 13 residues. V shed 8 bases and J shed 4 bases, with 12 bases lying between them. CDR3 sequence: CASYKREYNEQFF. The CDR3 bases are TGTGCCAGCTATAAACGGGAGTACAATGAGCAGTTCTTC.

In this sample, this clone turned up a few times. CDR3 in amino acids: CASSSGQWNGYTF. The CDR3 DNA sequence: TGTGCCAGCAGCTCGGGACAGTGGAATGGCTACACCTTC. The chain has TRBV7-2 and TRBJ1-2; 7 bases are shared with TRBD1. The length of the CDR3 is 13 residues. The V gene end was trimmed by 4 bases and the J gene end by 6 bases; junction bases not matched to a gene: 5. Germline V gene data show CDR1 as SGHTA and CDR2 as FQGNSA.

The gene calls are TRBV12-3 or TRBV12-4 and TRBJ1-5; unclear D gene. With 2 bases removed from V and 9 bases from J, the gap between germline ends came to 8 bases. The length of the CDR3 is 12 residues. Here the CDR3 DNA reads TGTGCCAGCAGTTTAAGAAAGGGGCCCCAGCATTTT. This codes for CASSLRKGPQHF.

The sample holds one count of this clone. The rearrangement links TRBV30 to TRBJ1-4; TRBD1 matches at 7 bases. From germline, CDR1 is GTSNPN and CDR2 SVGIG (reference sequence). V was pared by 4 bases and J by 8 bases, with 1 base of the junction left unmatched. The CDR3 runs to 11 residues. The CDR3 DNA is TGTGCCTGGAACAGGGGCGAAAAACTGTTTTTT. Translation gives CAWNRGEKLFF.

The chain joins TRBV7-8 to TRBJ1-6, with unresolved D. The CDR3 extends over 16 amino acids. Germline loops: CDR1 SGHVS, CDR2 FQNEAQ. V was cut by 1 base and J by 6 bases, with 13 bases left in between. The CDR3 reads CASSLVPGIGNSPLHF. CDR3 DNA sequence: TGTGCCAGCAGCTTAGTCCCGGGGATCGGTAATTCACCCCTCCACTTT.

V and J are TRBV30 and TRBJ2-7; 7 bases agree with TRBD1. The CDR3 consists of 13 residues. Germline CDR1 GTSNPN, CDR2 SVGIG (reference sequence). Trimming cost V 2 bases and J 6 bases; bases outside gene matches: 7. CDR3 protein: CAWSRQGLGEQYF. The CDR3 coding sequence is TGTGCCTGGAGTCGACAGGGTCTGGGCGAGCAGTACTTC. Complete variable domain (other parts from reference TRBV30 and TRBJ2-7): SQTIHQWPATLVQPVGSPLSLECTVEGTSNPNLYWYRQAAGRGLQLLFYSVGIGQISSEVPQNLSASRPQDRQFILSSKKLLLSDSGFYLCAWSRQGLGEQYFGPGTRLTVT.

The gene calls are TRBV11-3 and TRBJ1-1; D possibly corresponds to TRBD1 (5 bases). The ends were cut back, 5 bases at V and 1 base at J, with 11 bases in the middle. Germline V CDR1 and CDR2: SGHNT, YENEEA. The CDR3 spans 14 residues. DNA of the CDR3: TGTGCCAGCAGCCCCACCAGGGCGAACACTGAAGCTTTCTTT. Translated, it gives CASSPTRANTEAFF.

The V call is TRBV7-9, the J call TRBJ1-1; D not certain. The germline V gene encodes CDR1 SEHNR and CDR2 FQNEAQ (reference sequence). V dropped 1 base and J dropped 4 bases, with 13 bases sitting between them. The CDR3 length is 15 residues. CDR3 DNA: TGTGCCAGCAGCTTAGGGGCAGTTGGAGGCACTGAAGCTTTCTTT. Translating gives CASSLGAVGGTEAFF.

This clone has just one count. The rearrangement uses TRBV7-8 and TRBJ2-7; D is perhaps TRBD2 (5 bases). V was shortened by 5 bases and J by 2 bases, with 10 bases between the two germline ends. The CDR3 totals 13 residues. Per the germline V gene, CDR1 is SGHVS and CDR2 is FQNEAQ. CDR3 sequence: CASSLTRAYEQYF. The CDR3 coding sequence is TGTGCCAGCAGCCTTACTAGGGCCTACGAGCAGTACTTC.

This clone appeared a single time. The chain uses TRBV27 and TRBJ2-7; 8 nucleotides match TRBD2. This CDR3 contains 13 residues. Trimming removed 6 bases from V and 4 bases from J; junction bases left unmatched: 5. Germline V gene sequence: CDR1 MNHEY, CDR2 SMNVEV (reference sequence). CDR3 in amino acids: CASSGGENYEQYF. CDR3 in DNA: TGTGCCAGCAGCGGGGGGGAGAATTACGAGCAGTACTTC.

In DNA, the CDR3 is TGTGCCAGCAGCCCGAGGACAGGGGATCCCTCAGTC. Amino acid sequence: CASSPRTGDPSV. This rearrangement joins TRBV5-8 to TRBJ2-7; 9 bases agree with TRBD1. The CDR3 loop spans 12 amino acids. Germline CDR1 is SGHTS and CDR2 is YDEGEE.

The sample holds a few counts of this clone. The identical CDR3 is also encoded by other nucleotide sequences in the sample. This sequence joins TRBV5-1 and TRBJ1-1; tentatively, D is TRBD1 (5 bases). V was pared by 0 bases and J by 5 bases, with 8 bases between. CDR1 and CDR2 from the germline V gene are SGHRS and YFSETQ. The CDR3 covers 13 residues. The CDR3 coding sequence is TGCGCCAGCAGCTTGGACGGGGGGACTGAAGCTTTCTTT. Translated: CASSLDGGTEAFF.

The chain employs TRBV2 and TRBJ2-5; D uncertain. Germline V gene lookup returns CDR1 SNHLY and CDR2 FYNNEI. This CDR3 contains 13 residues. Trimming stripped 7 bases from V and 5 bases from J, with 14 bases between. The CDR3, as DNA: TGTGCCAGCAACCCTGCGATGTCGGAGACCCAGTACTTC. This gives the protein CASNPAMSETQYF. Variable domain in full (rest from reference TRBV2 and TRBJ2-5): EPEVTQTPSHQVTQMGQEVILRCVPISNHLYFYWYRQILGQKVEFLVSFYNNEISEKSEIFDDQFSVERPDGSNFTLKIRSTKLEDSAMYFCASNPAMSETQYFGPGTRLLVL.

This clone showed up just once. V usage is TRBV5-5 and J usage is TRBJ1-1; D not certain. CDR3 size: 16 residues. Trimming pared 0 bases from V and 0 bases from J, leaving 12 bases between. CDR1 is SGHKS, CDR2 YYEKEE, per germline (reference sequence). Here the CDR3 reads CASSLAGGVMNTEAFF. The CDR3 DNA reads TGTGCCAGCAGCTTGGCCGGTGGAGTAATGAACACTGAAGCTTTCTTT.